This T cell receptor beta chain was sequenced in a study of T cells after yellow fever vaccination. Study results and limitations: Once the booster was given, most primary-vaccination clones reappeared, at just over 95% for CD4 and 85% to 90% for CD8.

This clonotype was detected a few times. Its cognate antigen is unknown. In making TCR cDNA, 5'RACE template switching added a universal primer site and UMIs to it. TCRdb re-analysed the 5' RACE reads in MiXCR, keeping a single row per CDR3 protein. The repertoire consists of a few hundred thousand distinct CDR3 sequences, with around 5.2% occurring once and the leading ten covering less than 3.5%. Germline lookup yields CDR1 MNHEY and CDR2 SVGAGI. This CDR3 has 14 residues. Trimming shortened V by 7 bases and J by 2 bases, and 12 bases separated the two germline ends. This chain uses TRBV6-5 with TRBJ1-3, with D possibly being TRBD1 (6 bases). The source of this sequence is a man aged 18 to 35 who received the YFV17D yellow fever vaccine. Here the sequenced sample was CD4+ T cells sorted from PBMCs, taken on the day of the yellow fever booster vaccination. CDR3 residues: CASTSGDTGNTIYF. The CDR3 coding sequence is TGTGCCAGCACATCAGGGGATACTGGAAACACCATATATTTT.